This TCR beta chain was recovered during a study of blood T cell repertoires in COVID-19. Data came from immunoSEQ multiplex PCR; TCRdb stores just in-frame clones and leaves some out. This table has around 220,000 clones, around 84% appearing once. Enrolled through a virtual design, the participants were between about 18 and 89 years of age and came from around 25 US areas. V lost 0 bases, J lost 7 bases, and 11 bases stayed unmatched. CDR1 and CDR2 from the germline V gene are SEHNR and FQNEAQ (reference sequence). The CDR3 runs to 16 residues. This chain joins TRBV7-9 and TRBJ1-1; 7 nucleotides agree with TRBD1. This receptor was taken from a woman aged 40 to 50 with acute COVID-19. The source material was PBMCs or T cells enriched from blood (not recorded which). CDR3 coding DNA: TGTGCCAGCAGCTTAGCGCTGGGACAGCGTTTAGATGAAGCTTTCTTT. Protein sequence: CASSLALGQRLDEAFF.